The 24 T cell receptor beta chains listed next were all sequenced from one sample in a study of T cells after yellow fever vaccination. MiXCR was run by TCRdb on the 5' RACE reads, yielding one entry per CDR3 protein. This sample has some 350,000 distinct CDR3 sequences; approximately 4% occur once, and the top ten carry around 24%. Specimen: PBMCs, collected 5 days after the yellow fever booster vaccination. These receptor sequences come from a man younger than 35 who received the YFV17D yellow fever vaccine.

This clonotype turned up a few times. The rearrangement uses TRBV28 and TRBJ1-1; D is unresolved. The CDR3 is made up of 13 amino acids. Germline assignment: CDR1 MDHEN and CDR2 SYDVKM. Trimming shortened V by 0 bases and J by 8 bases, and 10 bases separated the two germline ends. CDR3 bases: TGTGCCAGCAGTTTATGGGCAGGCAGGGAAGCTTTCTTT. It encodes CASSLWAGREAFF.

The CDR3 spells CASSPDSGPGNSPLHF. CDR3 in DNA: TGTGCCAGCAGCCCCGATAGTGGGCCCGGGAACTCACCCCTCCACTTT. V gene TRBV4-2 combines with J gene TRBJ1-6; D not resolved. The CDR3 spans 16 residues. The germline CDR1 and CDR2 sequences are LGHNA and YNFKEQ. V shed 4 bases and J shed 10 bases, with 20 bases lying between them.

The V call is TRBV12-3 or TRBV12-4, the J call TRBJ2-7; weak D call: TRBD2 (6 bases). The CDR3 sequence is 13 residues long. Trimming shortened V by 6 bases and J by 6 bases, and 15 bases separated the two germline ends. Here the CDR3 DNA reads TGTGCCAGCAGAACAATCAGGGAGGCCGAGCAGTACTTC. Amino acid sequence: CASRTIREAEQYF.

This clonotype was seen a handful of times. This chain connects TRBV5-1 to TRBJ2-3, with D hard to call. CDR3 size: 15 residues. The V end was cut by 0 bases, the J end by 0 bases, with 8 bases between. Germline-derived CDR1 and CDR2 are SGHRS and YFSETQ. In DNA form, the CDR3 reads TGCGCCAGCAGCTTGGGACACCTCAGCACAGATACGCAGTATTTT. It encodes CASSLGHLSTDTQYF. Full variable domain (outside the CDR3, taken from reference TRBV5-1 and TRBJ2-3): KAGVTQTPRYLIKTRGQQVTLSCSPISGHRSVSWYQQTPGQGLQFLFEYFSETQRNKGNFPGRFSGRQFSNSRSEMNVSTLELGDSALYLCASSLGHLSTDTQYFGPGTRLTVL.

This sequence joins TRBV19 and TRBJ1-1, with D hard to call. From germline, CDR1 is LNHDA and CDR2 SQIVND (reference sequence). This CDR3 comprises 16 residues. The V end was cut by 3 bases, the J end by 4 bases, with 18 bases between. The CDR3 DNA reads TGTGCCAGTAGTATTCAACACGGTTCGGGGAGCACTGAAGCTTTCTTT. It is translated as CASSIQHGSGSTEAFF. Combining the CDR3 with reference TRBV19 and TRBJ1-1 gives the whole variable domain DGGITQSPKYLFRKEGQNVTLSCEQNLNHDAMYWYRQDPGQGLRLIYYSQIVNDFQKGDIAEGYSVSREKKESFPLTVTSAQKNPTAFYLCASSIQHGSGSTEAFFGQGTRLTVV.

V and J are TRBV7-2 and TRBJ2-7; 7 bases match TRBD2. CDR1 and CDR2 from the germline V gene are SGHTA and FQGNSA. V was pared by 3 bases and J by 7 bases, with 6 bases of the junction left unmatched. The CDR3 contains 13 residues. The CDR3 bases are TGTGCCAGCAGCTTCGGTGCGGGGGTAGAGCAGTACGTC. Amino acid sequence: CASSFGAGVEQYV.

The rearrangement links TRBV11-2 to TRBJ2-1; 10 nucleotides align to TRBD2. Germline V gene data show CDR1 as SGHAT and CDR2 as FQNNGV. V was clipped by 3 bases and J by 10 bases; unmatched bases: 6. This CDR3 comprises 14 residues. CDR3 residues: CASSFVETSGEQFF. The CDR3 bases are TGTGCCAGCAGCTTCGTGGAGACTAGCGGGGAGCAGTTCTTC.

The chain is built from TRBV9 and TRBJ2-1; TRBD2 agrees at 8 bases. This CDR3 contains 17 residues. The J segment lost 2 bases and the V segment lost 4 bases, leaving 11 bases of the junction unmatched. Germline CDR1 SGDLS, CDR2 YYNGEE. The CDR3: CASSSRGSGGTYNEQFF. Here the CDR3 DNA reads TGTGCCAGCAGCTCTCGAGGCAGCGGGGGCACCTACAATGAGCAGTTCTTC.

This clonotype was detected ten times or more. The gene calls are TRBV4-1 and TRBJ2-3; 9 bases line up with TRBD2. Germline CDR1 MGHRA, CDR2 YSYEKL. This CDR3 is built from 16 residues. With 4 bases clipped from V and 4 bases from J, the junction kept 9 bases outside the gene matches. This chain's CDR3 is CASSPSPGLAPDTQYF. The CDR3 bases are TGCGCCAGCAGCCCTTCCCCGGGACTAGCCCCAGATACGCAGTATTTT.

The J gene is TRBJ1-1, the V gene TRBV20-1; D is perhaps TRBD1 (5 bases). The germline V and J ends were trimmed by 6 bases and 4 bases, with 18 bases remaining between them. Germline CDR1 and CDR2: DFQATT and SNEGSKA (reference sequence). The CDR3 contains 14 residues. The CDR3 sequence: CSALPGPTSTEAFF. In DNA form, the CDR3 reads TGCAGTGCCCTCCCGGGACCGACGAGCACTGAAGCTTTCTTT.

The chain uses TRBV7-9 and TRBJ2-7; D unresolved. V lost 3 bases to trimming and J lost 7 bases, with 16 bases between them. In germline, CDR1 is SEHNR, CDR2 FQNEAQ (reference sequence). The CDR3 covers 14 residues. The CDR3 loop is CASSLLGSTPEQYF. The DNA of the CDR3 is TGTGCCAGCAGCTTGCTAGGATCAACCCCTGAGCAGTACTTC. Together with reference TRBV7-9 and TRBJ2-7, the CDR3 gives the full variable domain: DTGVSQNPRHKITKRGQNVTFRCDPISEHNRLYWYRQTLGQGPEFLTYFQNEAQLEKSRLLSDRFSAERPKGSFSTLEIQRTEQGDSAMYLCASSLLGSTPEQYFGPGTRLTVT.

This clonotype has only a few counts. The CDR3 sequence is CASSLERWTNSPLHF. The DNA for the CDR3 is TGTGCCAGCAGCTTGGAGAGGTGGACCAATTCACCCCTCCACTTT. The chain carries TRBV5-5 and TRBJ1-6; no firm D call. Germline loops: CDR1 SGHKS, CDR2 YYEKEE (reference sequence). This CDR3 contains 15 residues. The V gene lost 0 bases and the J gene lost 7 bases, with 11 bases spanning the gap.

This clonotype occurred many times. The gene calls are TRBV20-1 and TRBJ1-5; perhaps TRBD1 as D (5 bases). V gave up 0 bases and J gave up 9 bases, with 18 bases separating them. CDR3 size: 15 residues. Germline V gives CDR1 DFQATT, CDR2 SNEGSKA (reference sequence). CDR3 protein: CSARDKGTGYRPQHF. CDR3 bases: TGCAGTGCTAGAGATAAGGGGACGGGCTATAGGCCCCAGCATTTT.

This clonotype was observed a handful of times. The genes are TRBV19 and TRBJ1-2; 12 bases are shared with TRBD1. Germline assignment: CDR1 LNHDA and CDR2 SQIVND (reference sequence). The V segment lost 8 bases and the J segment 3 bases; nucleotides outside the gene matches: 10. CDR3 length: 16 amino acids. The CDR3 coding sequence is TGTGCCAGTGCTCCGGGGACAGGGGGCGACTACTATGGCTACACCTTC. Translated: CASAPGTGGDYYGYTF.

This chain joins TRBV6-2 or TRBV6-3 and TRBJ2-5, with unresolved D. Deletions cut 0 bases from V and 5 bases from J, with 10 bases between. The CDR3 has 14 amino acids. Germline V gene sequence: CDR1 MNHEY, CDR2 SVGEGT. Here the CDR3 reads CASSYSKRGETQYF. The CDR3 DNA follows: TGTGCCAGCAGTTACTCGAAGCGAGGCGAGACCCAGTACTTC.

There are many counts of this clonotype. The chain employs TRBV4-3 and TRBJ1-1; unclear D gene. Germline values: CDR1 LGHNA, CDR2 YSLEER. Trimming took 0 bases from V and 9 from J, leaving 14 bases between them. The CDR3 is made up of 14 amino acids. Here the CDR3 reads CASSQESWATQAFF. The CDR3 DNA reads TGCGCCAGCAGCCAAGAATCTTGGGCAACCCAAGCTTTCTTT.

This clonotype occurred many times. V and J are TRBV5-1 and TRBJ2-5, with D possibly TRBD1 on 7 matching bases. The V gene lost 4 bases and the J gene lost 4 bases, with 14 bases spanning the gap. There are 14 residues in the CDR3. Germline loops: CDR1 SGHRS, CDR2 YFSETQ. Here the CDR3 DNA reads TGCGCCAGCAGCGGCGGGACAGTTAGAGAGACCCAGTACTTC. Translating it yields CASSGGTVRETQYF.

This clonotype occurred a few times. The rearrangement joins TRBV7-8 to TRBJ2-1, with D perhaps assigned TRBD1 or TRBD2 (7 bases each). This CDR3 is 14 amino acids long. Trimming left V 3 bases short and J 9 bases short, with 15 bases between. Looked up from germline, CDR1 is SGHVS and CDR2 is FQNEAQ. The CDR3 DNA reads TGTGCCAGCAGCTTCAGGGGGGGTTTGATTGAGCAGTTCTTC. It yields the protein CASSFRGGLIEQFF. The entire variable domain, with the rest obtained from reference TRBV7-8 and TRBJ2-1, is as follows: GAGVSQSPRYKVAKRGQDVALRCDPISGHVSLFWYQQALGQGPEFLTYFQNEAQLDKSGLPSDRFFAERPEGSVSTLKIQRTQQEDSAVYLCASSFRGGLIEQFFGPGTRLTVL.

This chain connects TRBV7-2 to TRBJ1-2; D might be TRBD1 (5 bases). The length of the CDR3 is 16 residues. CDR1 and CDR2 (germline): SGHTA, FQGNSA. The V end lost 3 bases, the J end lost 5 bases, and 19 bases lay between the germline ends. In DNA, the CDR3 is TGTGCCAGCAGCTTTTCCGGGGCCGCTCTACTTTATGGCTACACCTTC. Protein sequence: CASSFSGAALLYGYTF.

The CDR3 nucleotides read TGTGCCAGCAGCCTCAATTCCCGAGGCGCTGAAGCTTTCTTT. Translated, it gives CASSLNSRGAEAFF. The chain recombines TRBV7-2 with TRBJ1-1; D not resolved. Trimming cost V 5 bases and J 6 bases, with 16 bases left between them. Germline V CDR1 and CDR2: SGHTA, FQGNSA. This CDR3 contains 14 residues.

This clonotype was counted only a few times. The rearrangement joins TRBV5-1 to TRBJ2-5; D gene unclear. Trimming pared 4 bases from V and 4 bases from J, leaving 8 bases between. CDR1 SGHRS and CDR2 YFSETQ come from the germline V gene. This CDR3 region has 12 residues. The CDR3 sequence is CASSLYVETQYF. CDR3 DNA sequence: TGCGCCAGCAGCCTGTACGTAGAGACCCAGTACTTC.

The V gene is TRBV5-1, the J gene TRBJ2-2; perhaps TRBD1 as D (5 bases). This CDR3 spans 15 amino acids. CDR1 is SGHRS and CDR2 is YFSETQ in the germline V gene. The ends were cut back, 3 bases at V and 4 bases at J, with 13 bases in the middle. CDR3 bases: TGCGCCAGCAGCTCCAGGGTCTCCCCCACCGGGGAGCTGTTTTTT. Translation gives CASSSRVSPTGELFF.

The V call is TRBV24-1, the J call TRBJ2-1, with TRBD2 matching 13 bases. The CDR3 runs 17 residues. V gave up 4 bases and J gave up 7 bases; unmatched junction bases: 9. Per the germline V gene, CDR1 is KGHDR and CDR2 is SFDVKD. The CDR3 loop reads CATSDATSGGARNEQFF. Here the CDR3 DNA reads TGTGCCACCAGTGACGCTACTAGCGGGGGGGCCCGGAATGAGCAGTTCTTC.

The table lists this clonotype with a few counts. The chain has TRBV3-1 and TRBJ2-6; TRBD1 might be the D (6 bases). Trimming cost V 4 bases and J 0 bases, with 10 bases left between them. This CDR3 comprises 16 residues. From germline, CDR1 is LGHDT and CDR2 YNNKEL (reference sequence). This chain's CDR3 is CASSLDRRSGANVLTF. In nucleotides, the CDR3 is TGTGCCAGCAGCCTTGACAGGCGCTCTGGGGCCAACGTCCTGACTTTC.